This entry features one TCR beta chain sequence. The clone's antigen remains unknown. Base-call qualities are not available, and no considerably larger clone is one nucleotide away. The CDR3 covers 18 residues, taking in both the cysteine and the phenylalanine. The kept DNA is CDR3 alone, 54 bases in frame from the first base. The sample is drawn from a study of blood T cell repertoires in COVID-19 (dated by TCRdb to about 2020). Regarding the research as a whole: Collaborator samples came from the United States, Italy and Spain and covered acute and convalescent phases of COVID-19. The material from the prospective study consisted of cDNA or gDNA derived from T cells, B-cell-depleted T cells, or PBMCs. Subjects who had been exposed to COVID-19, were actively infected with it, or had recovered from it provided the deeply sampled blood TCRbeta repertoires that made up the dataset. The repertoires were made available in a free public database intended to serve as a resource for research on the immune response to SARS-CoV-2. The samples were drawn from two sources: the first 160 participants of the ongoing ImmuneRACE study, and 1,254 subjects contributed by 6 global collaborators. Nearly every sample came with metadata listing a de-identified subject ID, COVID-19 status, age in years and sex. Where available, HLA class I and class II types were taken from metadata supplied by the sample provider and were not determined by assay-based typing.

Each collaborating institution followed its own protocols to collect whole blood in K2EDTA tubes. For TCRbeta analysis, collaborator samples were shipped as frozen whole blood, as isolated PBMCs, or as DNA extracted from either sample type. Study-wide findings and limitations: Clinical and demographic metadata were provided uncurated, with the amount varying by source and participant.

The immunoSEQ Assay, a bias-controlled multiplex PCR, was used to amplify TCRbeta CDR3 regions from genomic DNA. Processing in the source paper ran as follows. Nucleated cell counts per sample were estimated from amplification of reference gene primers within the assay. To quantify the absolute abundance of each unique TCRbeta CDR3 rearrangement, sequence reads were collapsed and filtered. For each sample, productive Simpson clonality was calculated as the square root of Simpson's diversity index across productive rearrangements. TCRdb carries this immuneACCESS record with in-frame sequences only. Its versions omit some clonotypes, under half of them owing to an unresolved V gene in the studies checked, with the rest unexplained. The D gene and trimming were derived from the DNA, and the V and J assignments and clone size from that table. This sample comprises about 190,000 clones, roughly 90% of them detected only once. Clones ranked in the top ten supply around 1.7% of the sample.

Source material: peripheral blood. The source of this sequence is a man in his late teens or twenties with active or convalescent COVID-19. The rearrangement joined TRBV21-1 to TRBJ1-1. TRBV21-1 is a listed pseudogene. In nucleotide form, the sequence is TGTGCCAGCAGCAAAAGGTGCAGCGGGATCGGAGGGTACACTGAAGCTTTCTTT. This codes for CASSKRCSGIGGYTEAFF.